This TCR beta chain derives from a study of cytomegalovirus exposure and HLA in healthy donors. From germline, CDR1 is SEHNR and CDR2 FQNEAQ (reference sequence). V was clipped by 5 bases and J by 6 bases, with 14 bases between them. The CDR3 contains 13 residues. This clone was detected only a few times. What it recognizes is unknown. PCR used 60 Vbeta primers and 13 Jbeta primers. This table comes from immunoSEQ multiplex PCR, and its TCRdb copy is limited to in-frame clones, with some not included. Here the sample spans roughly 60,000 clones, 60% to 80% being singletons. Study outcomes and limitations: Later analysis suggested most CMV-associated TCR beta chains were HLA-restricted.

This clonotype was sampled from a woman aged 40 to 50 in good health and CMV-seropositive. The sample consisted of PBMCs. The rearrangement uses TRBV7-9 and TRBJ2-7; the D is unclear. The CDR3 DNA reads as TGTGCCAGCAGCCCCCCAGAGACACGCGAGCAGTACTTC. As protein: CASSPPETREQYF.